Each of the 21 T cell receptor beta chains below was sequenced from the same sample in a study of early T cells in non-severe SARS-CoV-2 infection. Using its own MiXCR run on the 5' RACE reads, TCRdb lists one record per CDR3 protein. The sample shows approximately 76,000 distinct CDR3 sequences, around 10% of them seen only once. The sequencing input was whole blood. These receptors all stem from an adult who was a healthcare worker with PCR-confirmed SARS-CoV-2 infection or an uninfected control (not recorded which).

A word on this clonotype: This sequence may be a read error, since a much larger clone differs from it by one base. The rearrangement links TRBV11-2 to TRBJ1-6, with a tentative D call TRBD1 (5 bases). CDR3 length equals 12 residues. Germline lookup yields CDR1 SGHAT and CDR2 FQNNGV. The CDR3 protein is CACSLDQGSLHF. CDR3 DNA: TGTGCCTGCAGCTTAGATCAGGGTTCCCTCCACTTT.

The chain links TRBV18 to TRBJ2-7; TRBD1 matches at 8 bases. CDR1 is KGHSH and CDR2 is LQKENI in the germline V gene. The trim removed 3 bases at V and 3 bases at J, leaving 10 bases unmatched. The CDR3 runs 16 residues. CDR3 coding DNA: TGTGCCAGCTCACCGACCCCTGCCAGGGGGCTCTACGAGCAGTACTTC. It is translated as CASSPTPARGLYEQYF. Together with reference TRBV18 and TRBJ2-7, the CDR3 gives the full variable domain: NAGVMQNPRHLVRRRGQEARLRCSPMKGHSHVYWYRQLPEEGLKFMVYLQKENIIDESGMPKERFSAEFPKEGPSILRIQQVVRGDSAAYFCASSPTPARGLYEQYFGPGTRLTVT.

This clonotype was detected a few times. The genes are TRBV10-1 and TRBJ2-3; tentatively, D is TRBD1 or TRBD2 (5 bases each). The CDR3 is 16 amino acids. Germline CDR1 and CDR2: WNHNN and SYGVQD (reference sequence). With 2 bases removed from V and 0 bases from J, the gap between germline ends came to 12 bases. The CDR3 sequence: CASSEGTAFSTDTQYF. The CDR3 DNA reads as TGCGCCAGCAGTGAGGGGACCGCCTTCAGCACAGATACGCAGTATTTT.

This clonotype turned up a few times. The J gene is TRBJ2-3, the V gene TRBV28; possible D gene TRBD2, 6 bases. With 7 bases removed from V and 2 bases from J, the gap between germline ends came to 13 bases. CDR1 is MDHEN and CDR2 is SYDVKM in the germline V gene. This CDR3 is 14 amino acids long. The CDR3 is CASTARDSTDTQYF. CDR3 in DNA: TGTGCCAGCACCGCTCGGGACTCCACAGATACGCAGTATTTT.

In regard to this clonotype: This sequence may be a read error, since a much larger clone differs from it by one base. The chain couples TRBV10-2 to TRBJ2-3; no firm D call. Per the germline V gene, CDR1 is WSHSY and CDR2 is SAAADI. The CDR3 has 17 residues. The CDR3 sequence is CASSESRLFLYADTRYF. CDR3 bases: TGCGCCAGCAGTGAGTCAAGGCTGTTCCTGTACGCAGATACGCGGTATTTT.

This clonotype was seen only a few times. V and J are TRBV15 and TRBJ2-6; the D is unclear. CDR3 length: 18 residues. Trimming shortened V by 0 bases and J by 0 bases, and 12 bases separated the two germline ends. Germline V gene sequence: CDR1 LNHNV, CDR2 YYDKDF (reference sequence). As DNA, the CDR3 is TGTGCCACCAGCAGAGATGCCTTCCCCCCCTCTGGGGCCAACGTCCTGACTTTC. Translated, it gives CATSRDAFPPSGANVLTF.

This clonotype has just a few counts. CDR3 sequence (DNA): TGTGCCAGCAGCCAAGATACCCCCTACGAGCAGTACTTC. It specifies CASSQDTPYEQYF. The J gene is TRBJ2-7, the V gene TRBV3-1, with unresolved D. Trimming shortened V by 0 bases and J by 2 bases, and 5 bases separated the two germline ends. This CDR3 is 13 amino acids long. CDR1 is LGHDT, CDR2 YNNKEL, per germline (reference sequence).

In this sample, this clonotype turned up many times. The chain links TRBV6-6 to TRBJ2-7; 11 positions agree with TRBD2. The CDR3 runs to 14 residues. Germline V gene lookup returns CDR1 MNHNY and CDR2 SVGAGI (reference sequence). V shed 4 bases and J 5 bases; nucleotides not matched to a gene: 4. Here the CDR3 reads CASSSLAGGHEQYF. CDR3 DNA: TGTGCCAGCAGTTCTCTAGCGGGAGGCCACGAGCAGTACTTC.

The sample holds many counts of this clonotype. The CDR3 protein is CSARQTEAFF. The CDR3 DNA is TGCAGTGCTAGACAGACTGAAGCTTTCTTT. The chain uses TRBV20-1 and TRBJ1-1; D is ambiguous. Trimming took off 2 bases at V and 5 bases at J, with 3 bases between the two ends. Germline CDR1 and CDR2: DFQATT and SNEGSKA (reference sequence). The CDR3 contains 10 residues.

The chain carries TRBV29-1 and TRBJ1-1; the D is unclear. From germline, CDR1 is SQVTM and CDR2 ANQGSEA. The V gene lost 3 bases and the J gene lost 4 bases, with 6 bases spanning the gap. This CDR3 has 11 residues. This chain's CDR3 is CSVEGSTEAFF. The CDR3 nucleotides read TGCAGCGTTGAGGGAAGCACTGAAGCTTTCTTT.

This chain links TRBV25-1 with TRBJ1-6; tentatively, D is TRBD1 (5 bases). Trimming took 2 bases from V and 5 from J, leaving 7 bases between them. The CDR3 covers 14 residues. CDR1 and CDR2 (germline): MGHDK, SYGVNS. The CDR3 nucleotides read TGTGCCAGCAGTGAAAGGGGAGATAATTCACCCCTCCACTTT. Its translation: CASSERGDNSPLHF.

The chain uses TRBV6-1 and TRBJ2-7, with 7 bases lining up with TRBD2. The CDR3 length is 15 residues. The germline V gene encodes CDR1 MNHNS and CDR2 SASEGT. V was pared by 4 bases and J by 1 base, with 7 bases of the junction left unmatched. The CDR3 region has the DNA TGTGCCAGCAGTGCTCAGCGAGCGGGATCCTACGAGCAGTACTTC. This encodes CASSAQRAGSYEQYF.

The sample holds a few counts of this clonotype. The chain uses TRBV5-6 and TRBJ2-1, with a tentative D call TRBD1 (5 bases). The CDR3 is 13 amino acids. The V end lost 0 bases, the J end lost 10 bases, and 11 bases lay between the germline ends. The germline V gene encodes CDR1 SGHDT and CDR2 YYEEEE. The CDR3 protein is CASSLVQGREQFF. In nucleotides, the CDR3 is TGTGCCAGCAGCTTGGTTCAGGGTAGGGAGCAGTTCTTC.

This clonotype occurred many times. The rearrangement joins TRBV11-2 to TRBJ2-4; 8 nucleotides align to TRBD1. The CDR3 is made up of 17 amino acids. CDR1 SGHAT and CDR2 FQNNGV come from the germline V gene. V gave up 5 bases and J gave up 0 bases; unmatched junction bases: 9. The DNA for the CDR3 is TGTGCCAGCAGCCCGGACAGGGTCATTGGAGCCAAAAACATTCAGTACTTC. Encoded protein: CASSPDRVIGAKNIQYF.

The chain uses TRBV9 and TRBJ2-1; 9 nucleotides align to TRBD1. This CDR3 comprises 14 residues. V trimming: 4 bases; J trimming: 7 bases; junction bases outside the gene matches: 6. The germline V gene has CDR1 SGDLS and CDR2 YYNGEE. CDR3 loop: CASSPRTGVNEQFF. Written as DNA, the CDR3 is TGTGCCAGCAGCCCGCGGACAGGGGTGAATGAGCAGTTCTTC.

This chain uses TRBV14 with TRBJ2-7, with 7 bases that match TRBD2. Germline trimming cut 7 bases from V and 2 bases from J; bases unmatched to any gene: 8. CDR3 length equals 14 residues. Germline V gives CDR1 SGHDN, CDR2 FVKESK. This CDR3 reads CASTTLADPYEQYF. For the CDR3, the DNA is TGTGCCAGCACCACGCTAGCGGATCCCTACGAGCAGTACTTC.

This clonotype was picked up many times. This chain joins TRBV7-2 and TRBJ2-7; D gene ambiguous. Germline-derived CDR1 and CDR2 are SGHTA and FQGNSA. The CDR3 has 15 amino acids. The V and J ends lost 7 bases and 6 bases respectively, with 22 bases between them. The DNA of the CDR3 is TGTGCCAGCACCCCCGCTTCCGCGACCCTTGGCGAGCAGTACTTC. Translated: CASTPASATLGEQYF.

This clonotype was seen more than once but under ten times. V gene TRBV4-2 combines with J gene TRBJ2-5, with 8 bases that match TRBD1. V dropped 8 bases and J dropped 10; count of bases not matched to a gene: 12. CDR3 length: 13 residues. CDR1 is LGHNA and CDR2 is YNFKEQ in the germline V gene. CDR3 protein: CASGDRGLWDQYF. Written as DNA, the CDR3 is TGTGCCAGCGGCGACAGGGGCCTTTGGGACCAGTACTTC.

The chain couples TRBV10-3 to TRBJ2-2; weak D call: TRBD2 (7 bases). Looked up from germline, CDR1 is ENHRY and CDR2 is SYGVKD. CDR3 length equals 15 residues. V lost 2 bases and J lost 6, with 13 bases in between. The chain's CDR3 is CAISEQTGGPGELFF. As DNA, the CDR3 is TGTGCCATCAGTGAGCAAACCGGGGGGCCCGGGGAGCTGTTTTTT.

This clonotype was detected many times. This chain links TRBV28 with TRBJ1-4; weak D call: TRBD1 (6 bases). CDR1 MDHEN and CDR2 SYDVKM come from the germline V gene. The CDR3 loop spans 18 amino acids. V shed 1 base and J shed 2 bases, with 17 bases lying between them. The CDR3 DNA is TGTGCCAGCAGTTTATTGGGGGGCGCACTGGCCACTAATGAAAAACTGTTTTTT. It specifies CASSLLGGALATNEKLFF.

This chain uses TRBV3-1 with TRBJ2-7; D ambiguous. CDR1 and CDR2 (germline): LGHDT, YNNKEL (reference sequence). This CDR3 is 17 amino acids long. V was shortened by 0 bases and J by 1 base, with 16 bases between the two germline ends. The CDR3 bases are TGTGCCAGCAGCCAAGAAGTAGAACCCCTGGAGTCCTACGAGCAGTACTTC. The encoded protein is CASSQEVEPLESYEQYF.